This TCR beta chain was identified in a study of neurological immune-mediated disorders. About the study: Of the 35 or so patients with multiple sclerosis, some 31 had relapsing-remitting MS, whereas the remaining 3 had secondary progressive MS. Study results and caveats: None of the CDR3 amino acid sequences in expanded clones turned up in more than one subject, which points to private repertoires in all groups.

Note on this clonotype: Its specificity is unknown.

Source material was 2 million unsorted PBMCs, stored at -80 °C in RNAlater. Template-switch 5'RACE cDNA synthesis added a 10-nucleotide unique molecular identifier. Each CDR3 protein is one row after TCRdb ran MiXCR on the 5' RACE reads. This table holds 49,000 or so distinct CDR3 sequences, 4% to 5.5% found once. Sequenced input: PBMCs. This receptor was obtained from a woman aged 60-70 years with multiple sclerosis.

CDR3 amino acids: CASSFQGRYTGELFF. Written as DNA, the CDR3 is TGTGCCAGCAGCTTTCAAGGGAGGTACACCGGGGAGCTGTTTTTT. This chain uses TRBV5-6 with TRBJ2-2, with D possibly matching TRBD2 (6 bases). The V end was cut by 2 bases, the J end by 3 bases, with 11 bases between. The length of the CDR3 is 15 residues. The germline CDR1 and CDR2 sequences are SGHDT and YYEEEE.